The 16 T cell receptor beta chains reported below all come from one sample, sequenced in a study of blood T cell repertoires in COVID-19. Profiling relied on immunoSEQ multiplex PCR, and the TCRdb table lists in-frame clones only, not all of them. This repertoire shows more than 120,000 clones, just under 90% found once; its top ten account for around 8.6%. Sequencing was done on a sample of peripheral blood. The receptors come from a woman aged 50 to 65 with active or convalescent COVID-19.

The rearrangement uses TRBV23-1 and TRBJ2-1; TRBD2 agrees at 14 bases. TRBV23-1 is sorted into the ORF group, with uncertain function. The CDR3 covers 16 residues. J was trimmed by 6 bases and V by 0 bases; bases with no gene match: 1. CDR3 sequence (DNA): TGCGCCAGCAGTCAATCGGGACTAGCGGGAGTCAATGAGCAGTTCTTC. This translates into CASSQSGLAGVNEQFF.

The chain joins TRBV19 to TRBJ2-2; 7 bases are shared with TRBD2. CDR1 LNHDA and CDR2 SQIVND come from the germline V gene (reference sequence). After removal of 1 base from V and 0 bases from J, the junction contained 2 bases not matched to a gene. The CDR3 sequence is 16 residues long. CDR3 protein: CASSIGLAANTGELFF. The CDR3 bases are TGTGCCAGTAGTATAGGCCTAGCGGCGAACACCGGGGAGCTGTTTTTT.

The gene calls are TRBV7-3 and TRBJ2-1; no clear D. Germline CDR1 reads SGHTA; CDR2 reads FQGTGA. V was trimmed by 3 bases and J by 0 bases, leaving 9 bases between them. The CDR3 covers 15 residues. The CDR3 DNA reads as TGTGCCAGCAGCTTGGCCATCAACTCCTACAATGAGCAGTTCTTC. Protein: CASSLAINSYNEQFF. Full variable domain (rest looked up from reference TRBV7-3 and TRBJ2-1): GAGVSQTPSNKVTEKGKYVELRCDPISGHTALYWYRQSLGQGPEFLIYFQGTGAADDSGLPNDRFFAVRPEGSVSTLKIQRTERGDSAVYLCASSLAINSYNEQFFGPGTRLTVL.

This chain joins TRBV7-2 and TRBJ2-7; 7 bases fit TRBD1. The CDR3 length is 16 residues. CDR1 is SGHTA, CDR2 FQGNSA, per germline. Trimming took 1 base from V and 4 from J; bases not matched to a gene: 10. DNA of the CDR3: TGTGCCAGCAGCTTAGAAGCAGGGGGTTCCCCATACGAGCAGTACTTC. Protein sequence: CASSLEAGGSPYEQYF.

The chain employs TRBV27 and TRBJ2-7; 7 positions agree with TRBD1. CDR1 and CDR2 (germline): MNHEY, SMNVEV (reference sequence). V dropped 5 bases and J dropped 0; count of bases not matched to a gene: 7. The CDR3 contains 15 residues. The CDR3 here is CASSKTGAPSYEQYF. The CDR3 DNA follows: TGTGCCAGCAGTAAAACAGGGGCTCCCTCCTACGAGCAGTACTTC.

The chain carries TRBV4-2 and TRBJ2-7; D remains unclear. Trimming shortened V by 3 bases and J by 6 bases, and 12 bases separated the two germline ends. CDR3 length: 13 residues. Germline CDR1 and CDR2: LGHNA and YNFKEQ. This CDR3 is CASSHVFPSEQYF. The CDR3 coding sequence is TGTGCCAGCAGCCACGTATTCCCCTCCGAGCAGTACTTC.

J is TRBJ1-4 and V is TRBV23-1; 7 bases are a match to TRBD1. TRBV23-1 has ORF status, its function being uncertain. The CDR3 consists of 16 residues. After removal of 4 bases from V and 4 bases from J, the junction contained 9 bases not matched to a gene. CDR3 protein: CASSRDRTGCNEKLFF. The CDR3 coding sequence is TGCGCCAGCAGTCGAGACCGGACAGGCTGTAATGAAAAACTGTTTTTT.

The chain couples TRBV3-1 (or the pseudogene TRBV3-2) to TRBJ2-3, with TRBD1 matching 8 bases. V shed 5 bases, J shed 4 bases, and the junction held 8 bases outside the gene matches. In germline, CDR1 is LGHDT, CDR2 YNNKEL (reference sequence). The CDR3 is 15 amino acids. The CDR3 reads CASSSRDRNSDTQYF. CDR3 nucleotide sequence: TGTGCCAGCAGCAGCCGGGACAGGAATTCAGATACGCAGTATTTT.

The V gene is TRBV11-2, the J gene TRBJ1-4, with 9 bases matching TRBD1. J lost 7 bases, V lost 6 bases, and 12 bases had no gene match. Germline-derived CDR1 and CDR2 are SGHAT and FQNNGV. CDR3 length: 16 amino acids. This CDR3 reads CASSFRGGQGSEKLFF. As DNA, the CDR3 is TGTGCCAGCAGTTTTAGAGGGGGACAGGGCTCTGAAAAACTGTTTTTT.

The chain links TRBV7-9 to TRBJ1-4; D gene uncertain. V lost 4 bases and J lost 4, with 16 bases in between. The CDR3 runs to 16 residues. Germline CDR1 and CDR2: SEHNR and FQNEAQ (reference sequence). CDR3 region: CASSSNGRVLNEKLFF. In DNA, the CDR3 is TGTGCCAGCAGCTCCAACGGGCGGGTCCTTAATGAAAAACTGTTTTTT.

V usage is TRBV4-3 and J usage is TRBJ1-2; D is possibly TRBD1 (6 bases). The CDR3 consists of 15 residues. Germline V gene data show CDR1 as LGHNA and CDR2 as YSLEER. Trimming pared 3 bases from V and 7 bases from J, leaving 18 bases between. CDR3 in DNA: TGCGCCAGCAGCCAGGCAACAGGGAAGGTTGGTGGCTACACCTTC. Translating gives CASSQATGKVGGYTF.

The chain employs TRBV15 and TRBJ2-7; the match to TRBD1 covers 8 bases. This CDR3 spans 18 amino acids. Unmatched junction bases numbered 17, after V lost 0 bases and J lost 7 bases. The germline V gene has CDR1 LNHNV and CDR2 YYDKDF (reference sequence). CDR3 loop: CATSRDQRSGDRWYEQYF. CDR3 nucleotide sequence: TGTGCCACCAGCAGAGATCAACGAAGTGGGGACAGGTGGTATGAGCAGTACTTC.

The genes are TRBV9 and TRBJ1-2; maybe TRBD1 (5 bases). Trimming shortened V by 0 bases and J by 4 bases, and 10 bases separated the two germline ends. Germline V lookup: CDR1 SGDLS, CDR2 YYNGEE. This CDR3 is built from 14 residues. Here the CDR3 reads CASSVGTQLYGYTF. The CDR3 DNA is TGTGCCAGCAGCGTAGGGACACAGCTCTATGGCTACACCTTC.

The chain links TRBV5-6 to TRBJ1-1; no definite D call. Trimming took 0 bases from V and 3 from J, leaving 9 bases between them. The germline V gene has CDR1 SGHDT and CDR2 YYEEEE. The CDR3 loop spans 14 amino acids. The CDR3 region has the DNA TGTGCCAGCAGCTTGGGTGGGCAGTACACTGAAGCTTTCTTT. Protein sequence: CASSLGGQYTEAFF.

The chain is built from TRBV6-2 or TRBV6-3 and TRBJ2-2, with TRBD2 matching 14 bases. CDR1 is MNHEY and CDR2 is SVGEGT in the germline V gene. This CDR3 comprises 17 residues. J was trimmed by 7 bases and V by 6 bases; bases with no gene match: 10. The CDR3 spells CASSTYPGLAGVGELFF. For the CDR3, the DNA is TGTGCCAGCAGCACCTATCCGGGACTAGCGGGAGTCGGGGAGCTGTTTTTT.

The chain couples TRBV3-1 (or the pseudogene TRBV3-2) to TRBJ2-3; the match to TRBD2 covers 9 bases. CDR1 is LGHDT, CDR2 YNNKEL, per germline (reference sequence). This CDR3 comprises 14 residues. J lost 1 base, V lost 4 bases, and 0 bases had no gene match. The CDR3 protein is CASSLAGGTDTQYF. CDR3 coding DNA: TGTGCCAGCAGCCTAGCGGGGGGCACAGATACGCAGTATTTT.